The 20 T cell receptor beta chains given below trace back to one sample, sequenced in a study of T cells in women clearing cervical HPV infection. The assay was immunoSEQ multiplex PCR, and TCRdb's table has in-frame clones only and misses some. This table holds 28,000 or so clones. Source material: blood buffy coat. The source of these receptors is a woman aged 18-70 years with a cervical HPV16 infection that either progressed to CIN3+ or cleared (not recorded which).

Regarding this clone: The CDR3 end falls 3 residues outside the read, so it is completed with the germline J gene. This chain connects TRBV19 to TRBJ2-4; the D gene is possibly TRBD1 (6 bases). CDR1 is LNHDA, CDR2 SQIVND, per germline (reference sequence). The CDR3 extends over 13 amino acids. The CDR3 region is CASSITGTYGQYF. CDR3 DNA (partial): TGTGCCAGTAGTATAACAGGGACCTATGGT.

Note on this clone: The read ends 3 residues early relative to the CDR3; the germline J gene fills the gap. J is TRBJ1-2 and V is TRBV7-9; no reliable D call. This CDR3 is 15 amino acids long. CDR1 and CDR2 (germline): SEHNR, FQNEAQ (reference sequence). The CDR3 sequence: CASSSASSPYNDYTF. The covered CDR3 bases are TGTGCCAGCAGCTCCGCTTCCTCACCTTACAATGAC.

Comment on this clone: The CDR3 end falls 3 residues outside the read, so it is completed with the germline J gene. The rearrangement links TRBV5-1 to TRBJ1-4, with TRBD1 matching 10 bases. V dropped 4 bases and J dropped 5; count of bases not matched to a gene: 2. The CDR3 sequence is 14 residues long. The germline gives CDR1 SGHRS, CDR2 YFSETQ. The part of the CDR3 DNA that was read is TGCGCCAGCAGCGGGGGACAGGGGAATGAAAAA. Translating gives CASSGGQGNEK. The whole CDR3 sequence is CASSGGQGNEKLFF.

A note on this clone: The read comes to an end 3 residues before the CDR3 does, leaving the germline J gene to fill in the end. This chain connects TRBV11-3 to TRBJ1-1; 7 bases align to TRBD1. Trimming removed 0 bases from V and 4 bases from J; junction bases left unmatched: 5. Germline CDR1 and CDR2: SGHNT and YENEEA. The CDR3 is made up of 15 amino acids. CDR3 sequence: CASSLDSGGSTEAFF. The sequenced part of the CDR3 DNA is TGTGCCAGCAGCTTAGATTCAGGGGGGTCCACTGAA.

Concerning this clone itself: The read ends 3 residues shy of where the CDR3 ends; the end is completed using the germline J gene. The V and J genes are TRBV12-3 or TRBV12-4 and TRBJ1-4; 10 bases map to TRBD1. The CDR3 totals 15 residues. Trimming removed 5 bases from V and 4 bases from J; junction bases left unmatched: 4. The part of the CDR3 DNA that was read is TGTGCCAGCAGTCGGACAGGGGGACTTAATGAAAAA. Its translation: CASSRTGGLNEK. The full CDR3 sequence reads CASSRTGGLNEKLFF.

On this clone itself: Compared with germline, one end of the junction differs, possibly owing to a read error. The sequenced part of the CDR3 DNA is TGCGCCAGCAGAAAAACTAGCGGGGGCTCCTACGAG. It codes for CASRKTSGGSYE. The whole CDR3 protein reads CASRKTSGGSYEQYF. The chain links TRBV4-2 to TRBJ2-7, with TRBD2 identical over 11 bases. The CDR3 goes on 3 residues after the read ends, and that part is filled in from the germline J gene. CDR3 length equals 15 residues. Germline lookup yields CDR1 LGHNA and CDR2 YNFKEQ.

For this clone: The read is 3 residues too short to cover the CDR3 end, so that end is filled in from the germline J gene. The chain joins TRBV20-1 to TRBJ1-2, with D possibly being TRBD1 (6 bases). The CDR3 is 13 residues long. Germline values: CDR1 DFQATT, CDR2 SNEGSKA (reference sequence). The sequenced CDR3 bases are TGCAGTGCTAGACTCACAGGGACCAGTGAC. This sequence encodes CSARLTGTSD. The CDR3, in full, reads CSARLTGTSDYTF.

A remark on this clone: The CDR3 end falls 3 residues outside the read, so it is completed with the germline J gene. The V call is TRBV20-1, the J call TRBJ2-7, with 8 bases aligning to TRBD1. The germline CDR1 and CDR2 sequences are DFQATT and SNEGSKA (reference sequence). V trimming: 4 bases; J trimming: 5 bases; junction bases outside the gene matches: 10. The CDR3 runs to 14 residues. The part of the CDR3 DNA that was read is TGCAGTGCTACTTACCCCAGGGGGCGAAACGAG. Translating gives CSATYPRGRNE. The entire CDR3 reads CSATYPRGRNEQYF.

Worth noting for this clone: The CDR3 end lies 3 residues beyond the end of the read and is filled in from the germline J gene. V usage is TRBV29-1 and J usage is TRBJ2-7, with TRBD1 as a possible D gene (6 bases). Trimming shortened V by 6 bases and J by 3 bases, and 12 bases separated the two germline ends. The CDR3 sequence is 12 residues long. CDR1 and CDR2 from the germline V gene are SQVTM and ANQGSEA. Incomplete CDR3 DNA: TGCAGCGTAGGACCACAGGGCTACGAG. As protein: CSVGPQGYE. In full, the CDR3 is CSVGPQGYEQYF.

With respect to this clone: The CDR3 end falls 3 residues outside the read, so it is completed with the germline J gene. The chain carries TRBV30 and TRBJ2-5; 10 positions match TRBD2. After removal of 0 bases from V and 5 bases from J, the junction contained 6 bases not matched to a gene. The CDR3 runs to 15 residues. Germline values: CDR1 GTSNPN, CDR2 SVGIG (reference sequence). CDR3 DNA, as far as it was read: TGTGCCTGGAGTGTCGTAGCGGGGGGAGGGGAGACC. Translation: CAWSVVAGGGET. The entire CDR3 reads CAWSVVAGGGETQYF.

Turning to this clone: The sequenced fragment ends 3 residues before the CDR3 boundary, so the rest is inferred from the germline J gene. V and J are TRBV11-2 and TRBJ2-3; 9 bases are shared with TRBD1. The junction had 3 bases not matched to a gene; V was cut back by 5 bases and J by 0 bases. The CDR3 extends over 15 amino acids. In germline, CDR1 is SGHAT, CDR2 FQNNGV. The DNA read from the CDR3 is TGTGCCAGCAGCCGAACAGGGGGCAGCACAGATACG. Its protein is CASSRTGGSTDT. The CDR3 reads in full as CASSRTGGSTDTQYF.

About this clone itself: The read halts 3 residues ahead of the CDR3 end, with the missing end drawn from the germline J gene. Other DNA sequences in this sample translate to the same CDR3. J is TRBJ1-3 and V is TRBV6-2 or TRBV6-3; 9 positions agree with TRBD1. Germline V gene sequence: CDR1 MNHEY, CDR2 SVGEGT. Losses at the gene ends were 2 bases for V and 8 bases for J; bases not matched to a gene: 10. The CDR3 consists of 16 residues. CDR3 protein: CASSYGEQGARYTIYF. CDR3 bases read: TGTGCCAGCAGTTACGGAGAACAGGGGGCTCGCTACACC.

Notes on this clone: The read terminates 3 residues before the CDR3 end, so the remaining end is supplied by the germline J gene. The chain is built from TRBV12-5 and TRBJ2-1, with TRBD2 as a possible D gene (6 bases). The CDR3 runs to 14 residues. The V and J ends lost 0 bases and 7 bases respectively, with 10 bases between them. Per the germline V gene, CDR1 is LGHNT and CDR2 is FRNRAP. CDR3 region: CASGLVGGTNEQFF. The covered CDR3 bases are TGTGCTAGTGGTTTGGTAGGCGGGACTAATGAG. The whole variable domain, remainder taken from reference TRBV12-5 and TRBJ2-1, is DARVTQTPRHKVTEMGQEVTMRCQPILGHNTVFWYRQTMMQGLELLAYFRNRAPLDDSGMPKDRFSAEMPDATLATLKIQPSEPRDSAVYFCASGLVGGTNEQFFGPGTRLTVL.

About this clone: Sequencing ends 3 residues short of the CDR3 end; the germline J gene provides the rest. The chain couples TRBV6-1 to TRBJ1-3, with TRBD1 identical over 8 bases. This CDR3 region has 15 residues. J was trimmed by 2 bases and V by 3 bases; bases with no gene match: 3. Germline-derived CDR1 and CDR2 are MNHNS and SASEGT. Partial CDR3 DNA: TGTGCCAGCAGTGAGGTACAGGGGGCTGGAAACACC. The encoded protein is CASSEVQGAGNT. In full, the CDR3 is CASSEVQGAGNTIYF.

In regard to this clone: The sequenced fragment ends 3 residues before the CDR3 boundary, so the rest is inferred from the germline J gene. The rearrangement joins TRBV19 to TRBJ2-1; D call uncertain. The germline V gene encodes CDR1 LNHDA and CDR2 SQIVND (reference sequence). This CDR3 comprises 15 residues. The V end was cut by 5 bases, the J end by 2 bases, with 13 bases between. CDR3 loop: CASSVRRNTYNEQFF. The CDR3 bases that were read are TGTGCCAGTAGTGTTCGGCGGAACACCTACAATGAG.

About this clone itself: From the germline J gene comes the end of the CDR3, since the read stops 3 residues before it. The chain employs TRBV5-1 and TRBJ1-4; tentatively, D is TRBD1 (6 bases). With 5 bases removed from V and 0 bases from J, the gap between germline ends came to 14 bases. Germline V gene sequence: CDR1 SGHRS, CDR2 YFSETQ. This CDR3 spans 16 amino acids. This CDR3 is CASRAGAQATNEKLFF. The covered CDR3 bases are TGCGCCAGCAGAGCAGGGGCGCAGGCAACTAATGAAAAA.

The CDR3 loop reads CASSQDRNTEAFF. Partial CDR3 DNA: TGTGCCAGCAGCCAGGACAGGAACACTGAA. The rearrangement uses TRBV7-9 and TRBJ1-1; a weak D match, TRBD1 (6 bases). The sequence runs out 3 residues before the end of the CDR3; the remainder is reconstructed from the germline J gene. The V end lost 5 bases, the J end lost 1 base, and 8 bases lay between the germline ends. Per germline, CDR1 SEHNR and CDR2 FQNEAQ (reference sequence). This CDR3 has 13 amino acids. The variable domain in full, with the rest retrieved from reference TRBV7-9 and TRBJ1-1, is DTGVSQNPRHKITKRGQNVTFRCDPISEHNRLYWYRQTLGQGPEFLTYFQNEAQLEKSRLLSDRFSAERPKGSFSTLEIQRTEQGDSAMYLCASSQDRNTEAFFGQGTRLTVV.

A word on this clone: The read ends 3 residues shy of where the CDR3 ends; the end is completed using the germline J gene. J is TRBJ2-4 and V is TRBV7-9, with D possibly matching TRBD1 (6 bases). The CDR3 is made up of 14 amino acids. Germline loops: CDR1 SEHNR, CDR2 FQNEAQ (reference sequence). The CDR3 loop reads CASSLIWGHDGQYF. The sequenced part of the CDR3 DNA is TGTGCCAGCAGCTTAATTTGGGGGCATGATGGT.

Concerning this clone itself: The read terminates 3 residues ahead of where the CDR3 ends, so the germline J gene completes it. The gene calls are TRBV19 and TRBJ2-1; D gene unclear. V was pared by 4 bases and J by 6 bases, with 7 bases between. From germline, CDR1 is LNHDA and CDR2 SQIVND (reference sequence). The CDR3 length is 12 residues. CDR3 protein: CASSTPPNEQFF. CDR3 DNA (partial): TGTGCCAGTAGTACCCCTCCCAATGAG.

Points on this clone: The CDR3 extends 3 residues past the end of the read, so its final part is completed from the germline J gene. The chain couples TRBV6-2 or TRBV6-3 to TRBJ2-3, with 8 bases identical to TRBD2. This CDR3 contains 15 residues. Germline assignment: CDR1 MNHEY and CDR2 SVGEGT. This chain's CDR3 is CASSYGGGRGQPQYF. CDR3 bases read: TGTGCCAGCAGTTACGGCGGGGGGCGCGGTCAGCCG.